This T cell receptor (beta chain) was sequenced during a study of OX40 agonist ivuxolimab in advanced cancers. Sequencing used immunoSEQ multiplex PCR; TCRdb keeps in-frame clones, though not all of them. The table records roughly 30,000 clones, approximately 88% of them present only once. The length of the CDR3 is 15 residues. The V segment lost 2 bases and the J segment 3 bases; nucleotides outside the gene matches: 6. The germline CDR1 and CDR2 sequences are LGHNA and YSLEER. The rearrangement joins TRBV4-3 to TRBJ2-7, with 8 bases aligning to TRBD1. This TCR was recovered from an adult with an advanced solid tumor such as melanoma, head and neck, liver or kidney cancer. The sample consisted of CD4+ or CD8+ T cells sorted from blood, taken in a trial of the OX40 agonist ivuxolimab. The CDR3 DNA reads as TGCGCCAGCAGCCAAACCAGGGGGCCAAACTACGAGCAGTACTTC. The encoded protein is CASSQTRGPNYEQYF.